This T cell receptor beta chain was observed in a study of beta chain features in type 1 diabetes. Study-level background: Sorted cells, roughly 100,000,000 in number, were examined across all samples. General study points: High TCR expression in some cells could lead to their over-representation in cDNA sequencing. Among patients with Type 1 diabetes, TCRB CDR3s were moderately but significantly shorter in every one of the four CD4+ subsets.

This clone was detected only a few times. The antigen is undetermined. Expressed TCRB transcripts were sequenced after all isolated RNA was converted to cDNA. Profiled with immunoSEQ multiplex PCR; TCRdb holds only in-frame clones, not every one. The sample shows under 950,000 clones, 17% of them seen only once. Donors underwent one heparinised blood draw, about 110 mL on average. This CDR3 has 17 amino acids. Trimming removed 5 bases from V and 2 bases from J; junction bases left unmatched: 13. Germline V lookup: CDR1 LNHNV, CDR2 YYDKDF (reference sequence). This rearrangement joins TRBV15 to TRBJ2-3; 7 positions agree with TRBD2. The sample taken for sequencing was naive CD4+ T cells from blood. The sequence was collected from a woman aged 18-29 years in good health. The CDR3 protein is CATSRGKAGPNTDTQYF. DNA of the CDR3: TGTGCCACCAGCCGAGGGAAAGCGGGGCCTAACACAGATACGCAGTATTTT.